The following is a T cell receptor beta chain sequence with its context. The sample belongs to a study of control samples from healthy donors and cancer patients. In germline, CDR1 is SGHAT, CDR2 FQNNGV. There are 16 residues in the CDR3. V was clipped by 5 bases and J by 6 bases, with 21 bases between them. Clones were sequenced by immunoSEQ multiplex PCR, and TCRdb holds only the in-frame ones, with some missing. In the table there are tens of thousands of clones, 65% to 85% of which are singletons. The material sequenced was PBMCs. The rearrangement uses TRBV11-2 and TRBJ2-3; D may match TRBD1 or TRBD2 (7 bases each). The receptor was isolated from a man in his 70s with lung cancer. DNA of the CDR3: TGTGCCAGCAGCCCCCAGGGGGGGGGCAGGGTGGATACGCAGTATTTT. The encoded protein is CASSPQGGGRVDTQYF. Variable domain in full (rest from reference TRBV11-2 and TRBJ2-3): EAGVAQSPRYKIIEKRQSVAFWCNPISGHATLYWYQQILGQGPKLLIQFQNNGVVDDSQLPKDRFSAERLKGVDSTLKIQPAKLEDSAVYLCASSPQGGGRVDTQYFGPGTRLTVL.